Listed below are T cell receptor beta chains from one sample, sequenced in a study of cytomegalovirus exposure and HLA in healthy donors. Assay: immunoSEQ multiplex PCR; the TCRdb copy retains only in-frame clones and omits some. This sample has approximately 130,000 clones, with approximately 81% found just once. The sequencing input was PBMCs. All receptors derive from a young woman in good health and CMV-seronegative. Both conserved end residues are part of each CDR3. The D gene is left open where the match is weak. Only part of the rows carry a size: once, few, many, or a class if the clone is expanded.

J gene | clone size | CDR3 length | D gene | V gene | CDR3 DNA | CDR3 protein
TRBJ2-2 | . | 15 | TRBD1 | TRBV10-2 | TGCGCCAGCAATGGGGGGACAGGGGGAATCGGGGAGCTGTTTTTT | CASNGGTGGIGELFF
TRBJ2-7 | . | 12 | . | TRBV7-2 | TGTGCCAGCAGCTTAGATCGGCGAGGGCAGTACTTC | CASSLDRRGQYF
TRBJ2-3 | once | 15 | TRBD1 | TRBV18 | TGTGCCAGCTCACCACAAGGACAGGGGTTAGATACGCAGTATTTT | CASSPQGQGLDTQYF
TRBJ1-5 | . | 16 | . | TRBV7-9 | TGTGCCAGCAGCTTAGTAACAGGCAATAATAATCAGCCCCAGCATTTT | CASSLVTGNNNQPQHF
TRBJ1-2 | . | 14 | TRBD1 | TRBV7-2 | TGTGCCAGCAGCACTCCGACAGGGGTGGGTGGCTACACCTTC | CASSTPTGVGGYTF
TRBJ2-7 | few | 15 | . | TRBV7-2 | TGTGCCAGCAGTTACAAGACAGACGGAATTTACGAGCAGTACTTC | CASSYKTDGIYEQYF
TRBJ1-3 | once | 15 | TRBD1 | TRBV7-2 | TGTGCCAGCAGCCGAGGGGGACAGGGGGCCAACACCATATATTTT | CASSRGGQGANTIYF
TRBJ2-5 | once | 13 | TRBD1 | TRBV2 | TGTGCCAGCCGGGACAGGGGGCAGGGGACCCAGTACTTC | CASRDRGQGTQYF
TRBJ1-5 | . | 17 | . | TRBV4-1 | TGCGCCAGCAGCCAAGATTTTATGACAGGTAGCAATCAGCCCCAGCATTTT | CASSQDFMTGSNQPQHF
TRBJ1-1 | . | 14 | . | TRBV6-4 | TGTGCCAGCAGTGTCGAGACAGGGAACACTGAAGCTTTCTTT | CASSVETGNTEAFF
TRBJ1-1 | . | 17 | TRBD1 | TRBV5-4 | TGTGCCAGCAGCTTGCGCAGGGGGACGTTAATGAACACTGAAGCTTTCTTT | CASSLRRGTLMNTEAFF
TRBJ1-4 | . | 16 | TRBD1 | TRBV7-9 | TGTGCCAGCAGCTTAGACCTCAGGGGGCGGGTTGAAAAACTGTTTTTT | CASSLDLRGRVEKLFF
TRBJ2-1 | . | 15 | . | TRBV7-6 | TGTGCCAGCAGCAAAGACAGAAGCTCCTACAATGAGCAGTTCTTC | CASSKDRSSYNEQFF
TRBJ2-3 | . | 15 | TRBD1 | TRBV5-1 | TGCGCCAGCAGCGAGGGACAGGGGTATGCAGATACGCAGTATTTT | CASSEGQGYADTQYF
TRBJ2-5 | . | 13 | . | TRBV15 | TGTGCCACCAGCAGGATGTCGGGAGAGACCCAGTACTTC | CATSRMSGETQYF
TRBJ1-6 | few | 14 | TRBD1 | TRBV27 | TGTGCCAGCAGTTTGGGACAGGGTTTTGCGCCCCTCCACTTT | CASSLGQGFAPLHF
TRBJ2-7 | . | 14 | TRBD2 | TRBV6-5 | TGTGCCAGCAGGCTGGGGCCGACGGGGGGGGAGCAGTACTTC | CASRLGPTGGEQYF
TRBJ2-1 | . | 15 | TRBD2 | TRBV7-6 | TGTGCCAGCAGCTTAGCTAGCGGGGGCCCTTTCGAGCAGTTCTTC | CASSLASGGPFEQFF
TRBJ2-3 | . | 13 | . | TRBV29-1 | TGCAGCGTGTGCGCCACAGACATCTATACGCAGTATTTT | CSVCATDIYTQYF
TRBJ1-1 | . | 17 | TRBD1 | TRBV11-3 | TGTGCCAGCAGCCCCCGACAGGGGGCTAGAATGAACACTGAAGCTTTCTTT | CASSPRQGARMNTEAFF
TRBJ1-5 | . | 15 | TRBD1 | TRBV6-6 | TGTGCCAGCATTCCGCCAGGGGGCCCCAATCAGCCCCAGCATTTT | CASIPPGGPNQPQHF
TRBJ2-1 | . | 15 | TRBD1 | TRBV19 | TGTGCCAGTAATGAGGGACAGTCGTATTACAATGAGCAGTTCTTC | CASNEGQSYYNEQFF
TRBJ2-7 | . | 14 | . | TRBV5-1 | TGCGCCAGCAGCTTGAGTCAGGGGGGCTACGAGCAGTACTTC | CASSLSQGGYEQYF
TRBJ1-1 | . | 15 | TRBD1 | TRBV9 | TGTGCCAGCAGCGGCCAACAGGGGAAGAAAACTGAAGCTTTCTTT | CASSGQQGKKTEAFF
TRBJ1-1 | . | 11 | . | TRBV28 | TGTGCCAGCGGAGGGAACACTGAAGCTTTCTTT | CASGGNTEAFF
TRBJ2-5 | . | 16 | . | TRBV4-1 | TGCGCCAGCAGCCAAGAGTATCAGGGGCTGGTCGAGACCCAGTACTTC | CASSQEYQGLVETQYF
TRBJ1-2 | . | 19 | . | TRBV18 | TGTGCCAGCTCACGCCGTACCCCGACACCGTCGTCCCTGGAGGATGGCTACACCTTC | CASSRRTPTPSSLEDGYTF
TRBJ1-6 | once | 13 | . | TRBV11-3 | TGTGCCAGCAGCGGCAGGGCTGGAATGGCCCTCCACTTT | CASSGRAGMALHF
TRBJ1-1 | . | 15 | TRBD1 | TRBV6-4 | TGTGCCAGCAGCCGGACAGGGGGCGCGGGGACTGAAGCTTTCTTT | CASSRTGGAGTEAFF
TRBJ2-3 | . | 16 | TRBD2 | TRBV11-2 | TGTGCCAGCAGCTCCATTCAGCGGGGGAGCACAGATACGCAGTATTTT | CASSSIQRGSTDTQYF
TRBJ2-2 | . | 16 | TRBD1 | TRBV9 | TGTGCCAGCAGCGTAGCTCGCGAGACAGGGGGCGAGGAGCTGTTTTTT | CASSVARETGGEELFF
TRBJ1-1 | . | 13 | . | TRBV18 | TGTGCCAGCTCACACCGACAGGCCCCTGAAGCTTTCTTT | CASSHRQAPEAFF
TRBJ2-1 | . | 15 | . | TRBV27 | TGTGCCAGCAGCTCGCCCCTTAATCAGGGGAATGAGCAGTTCTTC | CASSSPLNQGNEQFF
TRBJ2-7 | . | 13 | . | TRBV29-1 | TGCAGCGTTGAGCAGGGGCAATCCTACGAGCAGTACTTC | CSVEQGQSYEQYF
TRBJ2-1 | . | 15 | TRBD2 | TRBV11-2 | TGTGCCAGCAGCTCGACTAGCGGGGGTTACAATGAGCAGTTCTTC | CASSSTSGGYNEQFF
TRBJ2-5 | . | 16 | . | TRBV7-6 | TGTGCCAGCAGCCCAGAGGTCTCCCTAGGTGGAGAGACCCAGTACTTC | CASSPEVSLGGETQYF
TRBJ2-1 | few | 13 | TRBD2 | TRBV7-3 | TGTGCCAGCAGCTCGATAACTAGCGGGGGTGTGTTCTTC | CASSSITSGGVFF
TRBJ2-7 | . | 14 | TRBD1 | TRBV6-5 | TGTGCCAGCAGTTACAAACAGGGGGCTTTTGAGCAGTACTTC | CASSYKQGAFEQYF
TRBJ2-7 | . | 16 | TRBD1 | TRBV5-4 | TGTGCCAGCAGCCCCCAGGACAGGGGGCGCCCCTACGAGCAGTACTTC | CASSPQDRGRPYEQYF